This T cell receptor (beta chain) derives from a study of neurological immune-mediated disorders. TCRdb reprocessed the 5' RACE reads with MiXCR, giving one entry per CDR3 protein. The repertoire consists of about 69,000 distinct CDR3 sequences, with approximately 4.1% occurring once and the leading ten covering approximately 1.2%. The CDR3 is 14 amino acids. The V gene lost 3 bases and the J gene lost 3 bases, with 11 bases spanning the gap. Germline CDR1 is LNHDA and CDR2 is SQIVND (reference sequence). This clonotype was counted many times. The gene calls are TRBV19 and TRBJ1-1; no reliable D call. The sample comprised PBMCs. This TCR derives from a man aged 25-45 years with multiple sclerosis. CDR3 DNA sequence: TGTGCCAGTAGTATCTGGGGAAGAGACACTGAAGCTTTCTTT. This encodes CASSIWGRDTEAFF.